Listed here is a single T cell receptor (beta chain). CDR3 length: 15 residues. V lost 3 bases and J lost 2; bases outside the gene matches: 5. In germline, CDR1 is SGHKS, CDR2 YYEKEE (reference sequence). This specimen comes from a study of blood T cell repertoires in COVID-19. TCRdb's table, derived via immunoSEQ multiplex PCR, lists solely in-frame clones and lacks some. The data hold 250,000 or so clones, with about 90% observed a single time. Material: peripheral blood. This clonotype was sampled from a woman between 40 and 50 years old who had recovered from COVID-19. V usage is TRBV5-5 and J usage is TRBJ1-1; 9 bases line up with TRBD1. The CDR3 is CASSWGQGQNTEAFF. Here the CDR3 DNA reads TGTGCCAGCAGCTGGGGACAGGGACAAAACACTGAAGCTTTCTTT.